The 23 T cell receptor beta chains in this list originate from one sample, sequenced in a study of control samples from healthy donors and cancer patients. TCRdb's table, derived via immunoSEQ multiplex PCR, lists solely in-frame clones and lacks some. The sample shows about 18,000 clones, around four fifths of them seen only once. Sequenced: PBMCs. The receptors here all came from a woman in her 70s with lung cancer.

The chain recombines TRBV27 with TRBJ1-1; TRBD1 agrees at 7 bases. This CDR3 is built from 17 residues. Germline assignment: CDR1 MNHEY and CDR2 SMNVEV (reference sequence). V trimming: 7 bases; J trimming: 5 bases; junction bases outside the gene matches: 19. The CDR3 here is CASIPRWRGRMETEAFF. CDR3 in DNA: TGTGCCAGCATCCCTAGGTGGAGGGGGCGGATGGAGACTGAAGCTTTCTTT.

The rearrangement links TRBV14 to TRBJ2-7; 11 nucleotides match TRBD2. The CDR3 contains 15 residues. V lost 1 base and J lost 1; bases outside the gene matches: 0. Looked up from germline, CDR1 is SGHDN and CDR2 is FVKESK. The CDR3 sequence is CASSQGLAGSYEQYF. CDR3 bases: TGTGCCAGCAGCCAAGGACTAGCGGGGTCCTACGAGCAGTACTTC.

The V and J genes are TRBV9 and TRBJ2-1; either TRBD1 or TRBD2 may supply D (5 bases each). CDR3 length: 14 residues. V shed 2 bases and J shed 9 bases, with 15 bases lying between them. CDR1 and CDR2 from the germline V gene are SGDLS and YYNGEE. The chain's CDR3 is CASSVSSEGFEQFF. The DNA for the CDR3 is TGTGCCAGCAGCGTCTCCTCAGAGGGGTTTGAGCAGTTCTTC.

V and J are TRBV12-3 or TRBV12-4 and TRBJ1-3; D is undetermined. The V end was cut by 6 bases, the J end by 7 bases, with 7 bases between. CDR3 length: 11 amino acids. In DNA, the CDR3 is TGTGCCAGCAGCCGCTCGAACACCATATATTTT. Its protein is CASSRSNTIYF.

The CDR3 here is CASSLWASGRSYEQYF. For the CDR3, the DNA is TGTGCCAGCAGTTTATGGGCTAGCGGGAGGTCCTACGAGCAGTACTTC. The rearrangement uses TRBV28 and TRBJ2-7, with 11 bases aligning to TRBD2. The V gene's germline CDR1 is MDHEN and CDR2 SYDVKM. The CDR3 consists of 16 residues. Trimming at V came to 0 bases and at J to 1 base, leaving 2 bases not matched to a gene.

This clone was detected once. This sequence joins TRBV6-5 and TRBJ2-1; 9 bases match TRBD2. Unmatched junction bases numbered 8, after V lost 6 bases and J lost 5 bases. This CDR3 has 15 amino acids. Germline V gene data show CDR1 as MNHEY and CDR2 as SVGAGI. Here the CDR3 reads CASRRYSGSNNEQFF. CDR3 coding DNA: TGTGCCAGCAGGCGTTATAGCGGGAGCAACAATGAGCAGTTCTTC.

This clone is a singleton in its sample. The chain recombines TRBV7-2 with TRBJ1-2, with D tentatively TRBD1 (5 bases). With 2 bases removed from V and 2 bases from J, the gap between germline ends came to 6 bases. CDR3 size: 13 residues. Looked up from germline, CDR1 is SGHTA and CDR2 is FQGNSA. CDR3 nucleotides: TGTGCCAGCAGCTTACCAGGGAACTATGGCTACACCTTC. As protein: CASSLPGNYGYTF.

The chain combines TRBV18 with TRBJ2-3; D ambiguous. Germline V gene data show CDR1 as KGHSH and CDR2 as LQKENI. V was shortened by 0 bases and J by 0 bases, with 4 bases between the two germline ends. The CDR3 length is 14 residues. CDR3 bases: TGTGCCAGCTCACCACCCCTTAGCACAGATACGCAGTATTTT. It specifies CASSPPLSTDTQYF.

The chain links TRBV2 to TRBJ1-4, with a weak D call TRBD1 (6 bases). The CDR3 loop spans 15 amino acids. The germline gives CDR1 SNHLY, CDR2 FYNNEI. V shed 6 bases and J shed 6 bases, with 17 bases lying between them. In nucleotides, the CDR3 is TGTGCCAGCAGCATAGGGGGTTTTCAGGATGAAAAACTGTTTTTT. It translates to CASSIGGFQDEKLFF. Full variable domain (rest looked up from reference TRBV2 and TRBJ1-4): EPEVTQTPSHQVTQMGQEVILRCVPISNHLYFYWYRQILGQKVEFLVSFYNNEISEKSEIFDDQFSVERPDGSNFTLKIRSTKLEDSAMYFCASSIGGFQDEKLFFGSGTQLSVL.

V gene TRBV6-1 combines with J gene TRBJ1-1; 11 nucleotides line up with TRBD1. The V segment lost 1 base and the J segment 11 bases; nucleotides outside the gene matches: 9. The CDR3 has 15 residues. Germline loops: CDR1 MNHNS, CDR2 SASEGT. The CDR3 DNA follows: TGTGCCAGCAGTGAAGAGGGACAGGGGGTATTGGGGGCTTTCTTT. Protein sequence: CASSEEGQGVLGAFF.

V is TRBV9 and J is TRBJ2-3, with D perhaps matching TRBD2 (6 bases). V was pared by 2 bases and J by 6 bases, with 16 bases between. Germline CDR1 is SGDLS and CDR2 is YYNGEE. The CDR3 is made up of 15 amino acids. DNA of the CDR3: TGTGCCAGCAGCGTCTTAGCGGTGCTGACCGATACGCAGTATTTT. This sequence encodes CASSVLAVLTDTQYF.

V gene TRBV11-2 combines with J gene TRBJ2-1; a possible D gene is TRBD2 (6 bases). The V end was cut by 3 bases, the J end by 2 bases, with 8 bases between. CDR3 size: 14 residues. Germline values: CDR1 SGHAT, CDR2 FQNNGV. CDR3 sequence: CASSFRGTYNEQFF. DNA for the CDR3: TGTGCCAGCAGCTTCCGGGGGACCTACAATGAGCAGTTCTTC. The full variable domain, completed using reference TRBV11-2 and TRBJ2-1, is EAGVAQSPRYKIIEKRQSVAFWCNPISGHATLYWYQQILGQGPKLLIQFQNNGVVDDSQLPKDRFSAERLKGVDSTLKIQPAKLEDSAVYLCASSFRGTYNEQFFGPGTRLTVL.

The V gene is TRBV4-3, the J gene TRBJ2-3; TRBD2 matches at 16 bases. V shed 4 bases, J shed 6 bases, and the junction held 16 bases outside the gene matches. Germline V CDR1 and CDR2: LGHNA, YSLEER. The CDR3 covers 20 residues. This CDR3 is CASSPAGTSGRAAGRDTQYF. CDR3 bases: TGCGCCAGCAGCCCAGCCGGGACTAGCGGGAGGGCCGCGGGCAGGGATACGCAGTATTTT.

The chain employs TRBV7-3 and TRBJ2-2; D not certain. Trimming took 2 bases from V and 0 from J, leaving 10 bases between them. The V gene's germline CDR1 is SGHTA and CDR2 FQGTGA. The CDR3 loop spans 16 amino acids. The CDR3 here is CASSLVPQTNTGELFF. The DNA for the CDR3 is TGTGCCAGCAGCTTAGTCCCACAGACGAACACCGGGGAGCTGTTTTTT.

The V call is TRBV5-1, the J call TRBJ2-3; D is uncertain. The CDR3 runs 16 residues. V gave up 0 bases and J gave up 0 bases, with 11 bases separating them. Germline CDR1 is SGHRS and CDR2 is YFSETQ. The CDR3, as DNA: TGCGCCAGCAGCTTGGAAATTACGCGGAGCACAGATACGCAGTATTTT. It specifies CASSLEITRSTDTQYF. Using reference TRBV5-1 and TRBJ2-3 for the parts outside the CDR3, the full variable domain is KAGVTQTPRYLIKTRGQQVTLSCSPISGHRSVSWYQQTPGQGLQFLFEYFSETQRNKGNFPGRFSGRQFSNSRSEMNVSTLELGDSALYLCASSLEITRSTDTQYFGPGTRLTVL.

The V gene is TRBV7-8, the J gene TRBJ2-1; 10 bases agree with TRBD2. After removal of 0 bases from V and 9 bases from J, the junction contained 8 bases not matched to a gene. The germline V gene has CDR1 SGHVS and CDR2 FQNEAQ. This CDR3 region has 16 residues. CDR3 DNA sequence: TGTGCCAGCAGCTTAGCCCTCAGCGGGAGGGCCTTTGAGCAGTTCTTC. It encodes CASSLALSGRAFEQFF.

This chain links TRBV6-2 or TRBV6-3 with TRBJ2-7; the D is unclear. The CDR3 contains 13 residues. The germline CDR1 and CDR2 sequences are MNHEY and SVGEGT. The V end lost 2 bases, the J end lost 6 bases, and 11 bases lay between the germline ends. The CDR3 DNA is TGTGCCAGCAGTTACGGGCAGCCAATCGAGCAGTACTTC. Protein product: CASSYGQPIEQYF.

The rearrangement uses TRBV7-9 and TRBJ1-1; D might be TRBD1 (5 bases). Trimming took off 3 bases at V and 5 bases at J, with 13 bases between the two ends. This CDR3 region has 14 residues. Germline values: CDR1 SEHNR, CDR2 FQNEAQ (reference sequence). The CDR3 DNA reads TGTGCCAGCAGCTTCGGGACGGGGGAAACTGAAGCTTTCTTT. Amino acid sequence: CASSFGTGETEAFF.

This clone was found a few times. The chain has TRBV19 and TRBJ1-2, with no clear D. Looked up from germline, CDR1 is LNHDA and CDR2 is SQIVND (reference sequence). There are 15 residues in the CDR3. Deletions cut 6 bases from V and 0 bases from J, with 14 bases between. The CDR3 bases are TGTGCCAGTAGCTGGACGGCGGCCGCTAACTATGGCTACACCTTC. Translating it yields CASSWTAAANYGYTF.

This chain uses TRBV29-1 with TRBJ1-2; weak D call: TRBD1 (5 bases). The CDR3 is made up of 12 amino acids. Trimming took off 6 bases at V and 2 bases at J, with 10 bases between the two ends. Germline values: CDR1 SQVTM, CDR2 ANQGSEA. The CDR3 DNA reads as TGCAGCGTCTCGGGGGAGAACTATGGCTACACCTTC. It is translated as CSVSGENYGYTF.

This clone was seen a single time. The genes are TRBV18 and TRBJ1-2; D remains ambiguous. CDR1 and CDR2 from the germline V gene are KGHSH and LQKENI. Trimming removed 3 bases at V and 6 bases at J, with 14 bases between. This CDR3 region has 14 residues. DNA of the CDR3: TGTGCCAGCTCACCGAGCGGAGGGATCGATGGCTACACCTTC. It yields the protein CASSPSGGIDGYTF. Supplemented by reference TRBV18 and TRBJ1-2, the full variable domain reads NAGVMQNPRHLVRRRGQEARLRCSPMKGHSHVYWYRQLPEEGLKFMVYLQKENIIDESGMPKERFSAEFPKEGPSILRIQQVVRGDSAAYFCASSPSGGIDGYTFGSGTRLTVV.

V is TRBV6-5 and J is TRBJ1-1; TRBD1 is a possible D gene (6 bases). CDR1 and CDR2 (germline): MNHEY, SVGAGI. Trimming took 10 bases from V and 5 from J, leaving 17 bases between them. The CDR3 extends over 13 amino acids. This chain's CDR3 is CATRLGGQTEAFF. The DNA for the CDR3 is TGTGCCACCAGGTTGGGGGGGCAGACTGAAGCTTTCTTT.

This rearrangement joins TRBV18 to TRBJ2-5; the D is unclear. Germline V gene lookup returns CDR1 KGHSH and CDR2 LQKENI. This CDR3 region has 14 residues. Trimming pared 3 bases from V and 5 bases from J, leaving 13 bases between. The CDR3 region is CASSPRIRKETQYF. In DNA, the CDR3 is TGTGCCAGCTCACCTAGAATAAGAAAGGAGACCCAGTACTTC.